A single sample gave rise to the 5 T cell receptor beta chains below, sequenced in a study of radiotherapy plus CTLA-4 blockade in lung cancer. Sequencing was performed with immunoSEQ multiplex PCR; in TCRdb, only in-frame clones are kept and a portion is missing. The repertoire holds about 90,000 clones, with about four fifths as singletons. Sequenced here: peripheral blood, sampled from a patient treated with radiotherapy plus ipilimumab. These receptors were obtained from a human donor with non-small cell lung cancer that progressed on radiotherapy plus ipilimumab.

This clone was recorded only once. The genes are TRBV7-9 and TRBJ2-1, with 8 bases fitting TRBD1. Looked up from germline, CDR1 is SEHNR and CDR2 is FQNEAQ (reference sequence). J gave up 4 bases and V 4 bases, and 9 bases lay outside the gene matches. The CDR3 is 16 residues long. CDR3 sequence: CASSSDRGHGYNEQFF. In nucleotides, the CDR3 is TGTGCCAGCAGCTCCGACAGGGGCCATGGTTACAATGAGCAGTTCTTC.

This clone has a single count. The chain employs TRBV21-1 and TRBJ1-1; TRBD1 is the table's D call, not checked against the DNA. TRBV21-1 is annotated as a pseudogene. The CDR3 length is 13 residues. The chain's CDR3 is CASSKDRVAGAFF. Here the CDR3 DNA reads TGTGCCAGCAGCAAAGACAGGGTGGCCGGAGCTTTCTTT.

The CDR3 reads CASRGLPPSSYNEQFF. CDR3 bases: TGTGCCAGCAGGGGACTACCACCGAGCTCCTACAATGAGCAGTTCTTC. This rearrangement joins TRBV6-4 to TRBJ2-1; 7 bases are a match to TRBD2. The CDR3 is 16 residues long. CDR1 and CDR2 from the germline V gene are MRHNA and SNTAGT. V lost 6 bases and J lost 0; bases outside the gene matches: 8.

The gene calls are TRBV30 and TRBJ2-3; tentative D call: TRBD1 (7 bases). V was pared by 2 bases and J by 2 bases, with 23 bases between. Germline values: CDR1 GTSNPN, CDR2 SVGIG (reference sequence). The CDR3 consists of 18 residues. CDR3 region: CAWSKPLRAGGFTDTQYF. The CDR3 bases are TGTGCCTGGAGTAAGCCATTAAGGGCAGGGGGGTTCACAGATACGCAGTATTTT.

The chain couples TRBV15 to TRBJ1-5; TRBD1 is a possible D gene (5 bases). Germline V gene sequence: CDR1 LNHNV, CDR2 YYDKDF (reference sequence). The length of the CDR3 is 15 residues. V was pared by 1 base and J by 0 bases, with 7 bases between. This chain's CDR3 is CATSRGDSSNQPQHF. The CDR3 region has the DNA TGTGCCACCAGCAGAGGAGACAGTAGCAATCAGCCCCAGCATTTT.